This record looks at one TCR beta chain sequence and its context. The data stem from a study of control samples from healthy donors and cancer patients. The V gene lost 4 bases and the J gene lost 5 bases, with 9 bases spanning the gap. The CDR3 spans 12 residues. Germline-derived CDR1 and CDR2 are LGHDT and YNNKEL (reference sequence). The repertoire was sequenced with immunoSEQ multiplex PCR; TCRdb's copy has only in-frame clones and lacks some. The table lists 250,000 to 300,000 clones, roughly 80% of them singletons, with 13% in the top ten. The sequencing input was PBMCs. The TCR was taken from a woman aged 55-70 years with lung cancer. The rearrangement uses TRBV3-1 (or the pseudogene TRBV3-2) and TRBJ2-7, with unresolved D. This CDR3 is CASSRVRHEQYF. As DNA, the CDR3 is TGTGCCAGCAGCCGGGTAAGGCACGAGCAGTACTTC.